These T cell receptor beta chains were read from a single sample in a study of CD8 T cells in ankylosing spondylitis. TCRdb redid the calling of the 5' RACE reads with MiXCR, one entry per CDR3 protein. The sample records 200,000 to 250,000 distinct CDR3 sequences, just under 7.5% being singletons. Sequencing was done on a sample of blood, either unsorted or a sorted T cell fraction (not recorded which). These receptors were collected from a male donor with ankylosing spondylitis. Both conserved end residues are part of each CDR3.

>TRBJ2-7|13|TRBV2
CASSDAGLREQYF
>TRBJ2-3|14|TRBV24-1
CATGSDPLTDTQYF
>TRBJ1-1|12|TRBV7-9
CASTTGSTEAFF
>TRBJ2-1|12|TRBV30
CAWSFRGVEQFF
>TRBJ1-1|16|TRBV6-4
CASSAQAGVKGTEAFF
>TRBJ2-1|17|TRBV20-1
CSARRHKLTSHPGEQFF
>TRBJ2-3|14|TRBV27
CASSLGHDTDTQYF
>TRBJ2-1|13|TRBV7-7
CASSLASRNEQFF
>TRBJ2-1|16|TRBV28
CASSPSGTGVYNEQFF
>TRBJ2-1|13|TRBV7-9
CASSLGLVHEQFF
>TRBJ2-7|13|TRBV11-2
CATAITRGGEQYF
>TRBJ2-2|15|TRBV11-2
CASNRPPPGTGELFF
>TRBJ2-5|14|TRBV3-1
CASSSRQGGETQYF
>TRBJ2-1|14|TRBV6-4
CASSDSKLAGEQFF
>TRBJ2-7|13|TRBV27
CASSFGSAGKQYF
>TRBJ2-1|21|TRBV20-1
CSAREYDSTSGRPSSYNEQFF
>TRBJ2-7|14|TRBV6-5
CASSYAGTTYEQYF
>TRBJ2-1|15|TRBV29-1
CSVEDLAGGYNEQFF
>TRBJ1-2|15|TRBV6-2/TRBV6-3
CASSYDRRTNYGYTF
>TRBJ1-2|17|TRBV4-3
CASSQEGVWAGNYGYTF
>TRBJ1-2|15|TRBV7-8
CASSSGSRVNYGYTF
>TRBJ1-1|13|TRBV12-3/TRBV12-4
CASSPGLIVGAFF
>TRBJ2-1|15|TRBV20-1
CSADPVLSSYNEQFF
>TRBJ2-1|18|TRBV4-3
CASSQDPTLAGYGNEQFF
>TRBJ2-5|13|TRBV7-6
CASSLRVSETQYF
>TRBJ2-1|14|TRBV4-2
CASSQDSGDNEQFF
>TRBJ1-2|12|TRBV20-1
CSAMDSNYGYTF
>TRBJ2-1|14|TRBV7-9
CASSLGSAGNEQFF
>TRBJ1-6|14|TRBV27
CASSWATGNSPLHF
>TRBJ1-2|18|TRBV30
CAWRRPGQGIRGDYGYTF
>TRBJ2-7|14|TRBV5-5
CASSFDRGNYEQYF
>TRBJ1-2|12|TRBV29-1
CSVPGQGGGYTF
>TRBJ2-1|19|TRBV11-1
CASSVSYLASGRSYNEQFF
>TRBJ2-5|13|TRBV9
CASSVFSQETQYF
>TRBJ2-1|15|TRBV7-9
CASSSTSGGNNEQFF
>TRBJ1-1|15|TRBV9
CASSVEKSRDTEAFF
>TRBJ1-1|14|TRBV27
CASSFGGGFAEAFF
>TRBJ2-7|16|TRBV4-2
CASSLIGAGSAYEQYF
>TRBJ2-7|15|TRBV3-1
CASSQDPRRSYEQYF